Below, 23 T cell receptor beta chains from the same sample are listed, as sequenced in a study of T cells in narcolepsy. The method was immunoSEQ multiplex PCR; TCRdb's version includes in-frame clones alone and lacks a portion of them. The sample has 20,000 to 30,000 clones, around 84% seen once. Sequenced: memory (CD45RA-) CD4+ T cells from blood. All receptors derive from a human donor in good health.

A few counts support this clone. The V call is TRBV30, the J call TRBJ1-4; no definite D call. CDR1 GTSNPN and CDR2 SVGIG come from the germline V gene (reference sequence). Between the trimmed V and J ends, which lost 3 bases and 8 bases, there was a span of 13 bases. The CDR3 has 13 amino acids. The CDR3 region is CAWRGGFYEKLFF. The CDR3 DNA reads as TGTGCCTGGAGAGGAGGGTTTTACGAAAAACTGTTTTTT.

This chain joins TRBV18 and TRBJ1-1; possibly TRBD1 for D (5 bases). V was shortened by 2 bases and J by 4 bases, with 17 bases between the two germline ends. The CDR3 is 16 residues long. The germline gives CDR1 KGHSH, CDR2 LQKENI. The CDR3 DNA follows: TGTGCCAGCTCACCAAGAACCTCGGACGGGGGCACTGAAGCTTTCTTT. It translates to CASSPRTSDGGTEAFF.

The chain links TRBV5-4 to TRBJ2-2; 9 positions agree with TRBD2. With V trimmed by 1 base and J by 7 bases, 5 bases remained unmatched. Per germline, CDR1 SGHNT and CDR2 YYREEE (reference sequence). The CDR3 loop spans 15 amino acids. The CDR3: CASSLSSGIGGELFF. DNA for the CDR3: TGTGCCAGCAGCTTGTCTAGCGGGATAGGCGGGGAGCTGTTTTTT.

The chain couples TRBV18 to TRBJ2-7, with unresolved D. The germline gives CDR1 KGHSH, CDR2 LQKENI. The CDR3 runs to 13 residues. Trimming removed 3 bases at V and 0 bases at J, with 6 bases between. The CDR3, as DNA: TGTGCCAGCTCACCCGACATCTCCTACGAGCAGTACTTC. Its protein is CASSPDISYEQYF.

The chain is built from TRBV7-2 and TRBJ1-1, with D possibly matching TRBD1 (6 bases). This CDR3 has 14 residues. The germline V gene encodes CDR1 SGHTA and CDR2 FQGNSA. The V end lost 2 bases, the J end lost 6 bases, and 13 bases lay between the germline ends. CDR3 region: CASSLRGVTAEAFF. The DNA of the CDR3 is TGTGCCAGCAGCTTAAGGGGGGTGACAGCTGAAGCTTTCTTT.

The chain links TRBV25-1 to TRBJ2-3; D gene unclear. With 5 bases removed from V and 3 bases from J, the gap between germline ends came to 6 bases. This CDR3 is 12 amino acids long. CDR1 and CDR2 from the germline V gene are MGHDK and SYGVNS. CDR3 DNA: TGTGCCAGCAGTCCCGGGACAGATACGCAGTATTTT. As protein: CASSPGTDTQYF.

The chain has TRBV7-9 and TRBJ2-3, with D maybe TRBD2 (7 bases). Germline loops: CDR1 SEHNR, CDR2 FQNEAQ (reference sequence). The CDR3 runs 15 residues. V lost 6 bases and J 2 bases, leaving 15 bases between the germline ends. The chain's CDR3 is CASRPRGAVTDTQYF. CDR3 sequence (DNA): TGTGCCAGCAGACCTCGGGGGGCGGTCACAGATACGCAGTATTTT.

This chain connects TRBV5-4 to TRBJ2-2, with D perhaps matching TRBD2 (6 bases). CDR3 length: 16 residues. Trimming shortened V by 1 base and J by 3 bases, and 13 bases separated the two germline ends. Germline V CDR1 and CDR2: SGHNT, YYREEE (reference sequence). CDR3 residues: CASSLLTGADTGELFF. Written as DNA, the CDR3 is TGTGCCAGCAGCTTGTTGACGGGAGCCGACACCGGGGAGCTGTTTTTT.

V and J are TRBV5-1 and TRBJ2-5; D is unclear. CDR1 SGHRS and CDR2 YFSETQ come from the germline V gene. Trimming left V 1 base short and J 0 bases short, with 7 bases between. This CDR3 is 14 amino acids long. As DNA, the CDR3 is TGCGCCAGCAGCTTGACTCCACACCAAGAGACCCAGTACTTC. Its translation: CASSLTPHQETQYF.

The chain combines TRBV4-2 with TRBJ1-1; tentatively, D is TRBD1 (6 bases). The germline V gene encodes CDR1 LGHNA and CDR2 YNFKEQ. This CDR3 is built from 15 residues. Trimming took off 0 bases at V and 0 bases at J, with 8 bases between the two ends. The CDR3 DNA reads as TGTGCCAGCAGCCAAGAACAGGGATTGAACACTGAAGCTTTCTTT. Protein product: CASSQEQGLNTEAFF.

This CDR3 is CAISEGQGNEKLFF. CDR3 nucleotides: TGTGCCATCAGTGAGGGACAGGGAAATGAAAAACTGTTTTTT. The genes are TRBV10-3 and TRBJ1-4; 8 bases match TRBD1. Germline-derived CDR1 and CDR2 are ENHRY and SYGVKD. Unmatched junction bases numbered 1, after V lost 2 bases and J lost 5 bases. The CDR3 sequence is 14 residues long.

The CDR3 bases are TGTGCCAGCAGCCACTTTGGCTCTGGAAGCGGGTCTTCCGGCAATGAGCAGTTCTTC. The encoded protein is CASSHFGSGSGSSGNEQFF. The chain uses TRBV4-2 and TRBJ2-1; TRBD2 is a possible D gene (6 bases). This CDR3 is 19 amino acids long. Deletions cut 3 bases from V and 6 bases from J, with 27 bases between. Germline V gives CDR1 LGHNA, CDR2 YNFKEQ.

The V gene is TRBV6-5, the J gene TRBJ2-2, with D perhaps TRBD2 (5 bases). Germline assignment: CDR1 MNHEY and CDR2 SVGAGI. This CDR3 contains 15 residues. V lost 7 bases and J 1 base, leaving 13 bases between the germline ends. CDR3 nucleotides: TGTGCCAGCACCCCACTACGGGGGAACACCGGGGAGCTGTTTTTT. As protein: CASTPLRGNTGELFF.

Concerning this clone itself: The germline gene is not matched at one end of the junction; a read error may be the cause. The chain joins TRBV7-7 to TRBJ1-4, with 7 bases fitting TRBD1. Germline-derived CDR1 and CDR2 are SSHAT and FNYEAQ (reference sequence). This CDR3 is 17 amino acids long. CDR3 in DNA: TGTGCTAGCAGATATACCGGAAAGACAGGGTCTAAGGAAAAACTGTTTTTT. It codes for CASRYTGKTGSKEKLFF.

CDR3 DNA sequence: TGTGCCAGCAGTTATTGGGGTAGCGGAGACAATGAGCAGTTCTTC. This encodes CASSYWGSGDNEQFF. The chain carries TRBV6-5 and TRBJ2-1, with a possible D match to TRBD2 (6 bases). The CDR3 sequence is 15 residues long. The germline V gene has CDR1 MNHEY and CDR2 SVGAGI. Trimming removed 3 bases from V and 5 bases from J, with 14 bases in between.

This clone was counted only a few times. The V gene is TRBV6-5, the J gene TRBJ2-5; a possible D gene is TRBD1 (7 bases). Germline loops: CDR1 MNHEY, CDR2 SVGAGI. The CDR3 is 15 residues long. Trimming removed 7 bases at V and 4 bases at J, with 19 bases between. The CDR3 coding sequence is TGTGCCAGCAAAGGGGGCGGGCAGGGAGGAGAGACCCAGTACTTC. This gives the protein CASKGGGQGGETQYF.

The chain has TRBV19 and TRBJ2-5; D might be TRBD1 or TRBD2, each matching 6 bases. This CDR3 region has 15 residues. Germline V gene lookup returns CDR1 LNHDA and CDR2 SQIVND (reference sequence). Deletions cut 1 base from V and 4 bases from J, with 13 bases between. The CDR3 loop reads CASSIVPGAGETQYF. CDR3 DNA sequence: TGTGCCAGTAGTATAGTACCGGGGGCTGGAGAGACCCAGTACTTC. The full variable domain, its missing parts supplied by reference TRBV19 and TRBJ2-5, is DGGITQSPKYLFRKEGQNVTLSCEQNLNHDAMYWYRQDPGQGLRLIYYSQIVNDFQKGDIAEGYSVSREKKESFPLTVTSAQKNPTAFYLCASSIVPGAGETQYFGPGTRLLVL.

This clone showed up just once. The V and J genes are TRBV30 and TRBJ1-3; TRBD1 agrees at 10 bases. The CDR3 loop spans 15 amino acids. Germline V CDR1 and CDR2: GTSNPN, SVGIG (reference sequence). The junction had 3 bases not matched to a gene; V was cut back by 2 bases and J by 2 bases. CDR3 nucleotides: TGTGCCTGGAGTTTGACAGGGGGCGCTGGAAACACCATATATTTT. Translation gives CAWSLTGGAGNTIYF.

The V gene is TRBV29-1, the J gene TRBJ1-5, with 8 bases that match TRBD1. Germline trimming cut 4 bases from V and 6 bases from J; bases unmatched to any gene: 8. The CDR3 contains 14 residues. Looked up from germline, CDR1 is SQVTM and CDR2 is ANQGSEA. The CDR3 DNA sequence: TGCAGCGTTGGGGCAGGGGGCGAAGGTCAGCCCCAGCATTTT. Protein product: CSVGAGGEGQPQHF.

The chain employs TRBV2 and TRBJ2-1; 7 bases line up with TRBD2. This CDR3 is built from 15 residues. The ends lost 0 bases at V and 5 bases at J; junction bases unmatched: 4. Germline-derived CDR1 and CDR2 are SNHLY and FYNNEI. The CDR3 loop is CASSEARTRNNEQFF. In nucleotides, the CDR3 is TGTGCCAGCAGTGAAGCGCGGACTAGAAACAATGAGCAGTTCTTC.

The V gene is TRBV7-6, the J gene TRBJ2-5; 7 bases fit TRBD1. With 5 bases clipped from V and 2 bases from J, the junction kept 14 bases outside the gene matches. This CDR3 has 17 amino acids. The germline CDR1 and CDR2 sequences are SGHVS and FNYEAQ. In DNA form, the CDR3 reads TGTGCCAGCAGCCCAGGACTCACAGGGGCCCTTCAAGAGACCCAGTACTTC. Residues: CASSPGLTGALQETQYF.

The chain couples TRBV6-6 to TRBJ2-5; D is perhaps TRBD1 (6 bases). The DNA end is a closer match to TRBJ2-7, so the J assignment may be wrong. The CDR3 is 14 amino acids. Per germline, CDR1 MNHNY and CDR2 SVGAGI (reference sequence). CDR3 sequence (DNA): TGTGCCAGCAGTTACACGGCAGGGACAAACGAGCAGTACTTC. Its translation: CASSYTAGTNEQYF.

The chain links TRBV7-8 to TRBJ2-7; 8 bases line up with TRBD1. Germline-derived CDR1 and CDR2 are SGHVS and FQNEAQ. This CDR3 is 14 amino acids long. The V and J ends lost 3 bases and 1 base, in that order; junction bases with no gene match: 2. CDR3 residues: CASSFDRGSYEQYF. DNA of the CDR3: TGTGCCAGCAGCTTCGACAGGGGTTCCTACGAGCAGTACTTC. The full variable domain, with the rest looked up from reference TRBV7-8 and TRBJ2-7, is GAGVSQSPRYKVAKRGQDVALRCDPISGHVSLFWYQQALGQGPEFLTYFQNEAQLDKSGLPSDRFFAERPEGSVSTLKIQRTQQEDSAVYLCASSFDRGSYEQYFGPGTRLTVT.